The T cell receptor (beta chain) described here comes from a study of T-cell reconstitution after alpha-beta-depleted transplantation in children. The TCRbeta library was prepared with unique molecular identifiers. TCRdb called the PCR reads again in MiXCR, with one record for every CDR3 protein. In the table there are about 72,000 distinct CDR3 sequences, 6% to 8.5% of which are singletons. V was clipped by 2 bases and J by 4 bases, with 12 bases between them. From germline, CDR1 is MDHEN and CDR2 SYDVKM. CDR3 length: 15 amino acids. This chain joins TRBV28 and TRBJ2-1; no definite D call. Here the sequenced sample was PBMCs from the stem cell graft donor, taken from the stem cell graft. The TCR originated in a human donor who donated a stem cell graft to a child with acute lymphoblastic leukemia. CDR3 amino acids: CASSLEDGRYNEQFF. CDR3 nucleotides: TGTGCCAGCAGTTTAGAAGATGGTAGGTACAATGAGCAGTTCTTC.